Shown below are 10 T cell receptor beta chains from a single sample sequenced in a study of CD8 T cells in ankylosing spondylitis. MiXCR, run by TCRdb on the 5' RACE reads, gives a single entry per CDR3 protein. This sample has under 150,000 distinct CDR3 sequences, with more than 9.5% found just once. The sample taken for sequencing was blood, either unsorted or a sorted T cell fraction (not recorded which). The receptors stem from a female donor with ankylosing spondylitis or in good health (not recorded which).

This clonotype was observed at least ten times. This CDR3 is CASSFGTTEAFF. The CDR3 region has the DNA TGTGCCAGCAGTTTCGGGACGACTGAAGCTTTCTTT. V and J are TRBV12-3 or TRBV12-4 and TRBJ1-1, with a possible D match to TRBD1 (5 bases). This CDR3 spans 12 amino acids. V dropped 3 bases and J dropped 5 bases, with 7 bases sitting between them.

This clonotype showed up many times. V and J are TRBV29-1 and TRBJ2-1; 12 positions match TRBD2. The CDR3 is made up of 14 amino acids. From germline, CDR1 is SQVTM and CDR2 ANQGSEA. The J segment lost 8 bases and the V segment lost 2 bases, leaving 4 bases of the junction unmatched. In DNA form, the CDR3 reads TGCAGCGTTGAACTAGCGGGAGGGCCGGATGAGCAGTTCTTC. It codes for CSVELAGGPDEQFF.

The table lists this clonotype with many counts. The chain couples TRBV28 to TRBJ1-4; tentative D call: TRBD1 (6 bases). Trimming removed 5 bases from V and 5 bases from J, with 15 bases in between. The CDR3 covers 15 residues. Per the germline V gene, CDR1 is MDHEN and CDR2 is SYDVKM. The CDR3, as DNA: TGTGCCAGCAGTAAAACAGGGAGTGGGAATGAAAAACTGTTTTTT. Translating it yields CASSKTGSGNEKLFF.

At least ten counts were recorded for this clonotype. The V gene is TRBV20-1, the J gene TRBJ2-1; 9 nucleotides agree with TRBD2. V lost 1 base, J lost 8 bases, and 18 bases stayed unmatched. The CDR3 contains 18 residues. CDR1 is DFQATT, CDR2 SNEGSKA, per germline (reference sequence). The CDR3 loop reads CSARVPPSDSGSFHEQFF. CDR3 sequence (DNA): TGCAGTGCTAGAGTTCCACCTTCGGATAGCGGGAGTTTCCATGAGCAGTTCTTC.

This clonotype was counted at least ten times. This chain uses TRBV27 with TRBJ1-3, with D hard to call. Germline assignment: CDR1 MNHEY and CDR2 SMNVEV (reference sequence). This CDR3 spans 15 amino acids. Trimming took off 9 bases at V and 0 bases at J, with 15 bases between the two ends. The CDR3 DNA follows: TGTGCCAGTGGTCGGGCGGGTAGCTCTGGAAACACCATATATTTT. Encoded protein: CASGRAGSSGNTIYF.

This clonotype was counted a few times. Given a much more abundant clone one base away, this may be a read error. V and J are TRBV7-6 and TRBJ1-2; maybe TRBD1 (5 bases). This CDR3 is built from 14 residues. Germline V gene sequence: CDR1 SGHVS, CDR2 FNYEAQ. Deletions cut 5 bases from V and 7 bases from J, with 17 bases between. Here the CDR3 reads CASSPRQGPSGYTF. The CDR3 DNA is TGTGCCAGCAGCCCACGGCAGGGCCCATCTGGCTACACCTTC.

This clonotype was counted at least ten times. CDR3 protein: CAWSVRGIDNEQFF. The CDR3 region has the DNA TGTGCCTGGAGTGTCCGGGGGATAGACAATGAGCAGTTCTTC. This rearrangement joins TRBV30 to TRBJ2-1, with D tentatively TRBD2 (6 bases). The CDR3 has 14 residues. V lost 0 bases and J lost 5, with 11 bases in between. Germline V gives CDR1 GTSNPN, CDR2 SVGIG (reference sequence).

This clonotype was observed a few times. The chain has TRBV30 and TRBJ2-3; a possible D gene is TRBD1 (6 bases). The germline V gene encodes CDR1 GTSNPN and CDR2 SVGIG (reference sequence). The V end was cut by 0 bases, the J end by 5 bases, with 6 bases between. The CDR3 is 12 residues long. DNA of the CDR3: TGTGCCTGGAGTGTGGGACAAGATACGCAGTATTTT. It translates to CAWSVGQDTQYF.

This clonotype has a handful of counts. The V call is TRBV28, the J call TRBJ1-1; D is possibly TRBD1 (6 bases). Germline assignment: CDR1 MDHEN and CDR2 SYDVKM. V lost 6 bases and J lost 11, with 28 bases in between. CDR3 size: 16 residues. The chain's CDR3 is CASSHDRTGTPPAAFF. The CDR3 DNA is TGTGCCAGCAGCCACGACAGGACCGGGACACCACCGGCGGCTTTCTTT.

This clonotype was observed at least ten times. The gene calls are TRBV28 and TRBJ1-5; D perhaps matches TRBD1 (6 bases). The length of the CDR3 is 14 residues. V lost 8 bases to trimming and J lost 6 bases, with 17 bases between them. Germline V gene sequence: CDR1 MDHEN, CDR2 SYDVKM. The CDR3 region is CASEGVREFQPQHF. The CDR3, as DNA: TGTGCCAGCGAGGGGGTTAGGGAATTTCAGCCCCAGCATTTT.